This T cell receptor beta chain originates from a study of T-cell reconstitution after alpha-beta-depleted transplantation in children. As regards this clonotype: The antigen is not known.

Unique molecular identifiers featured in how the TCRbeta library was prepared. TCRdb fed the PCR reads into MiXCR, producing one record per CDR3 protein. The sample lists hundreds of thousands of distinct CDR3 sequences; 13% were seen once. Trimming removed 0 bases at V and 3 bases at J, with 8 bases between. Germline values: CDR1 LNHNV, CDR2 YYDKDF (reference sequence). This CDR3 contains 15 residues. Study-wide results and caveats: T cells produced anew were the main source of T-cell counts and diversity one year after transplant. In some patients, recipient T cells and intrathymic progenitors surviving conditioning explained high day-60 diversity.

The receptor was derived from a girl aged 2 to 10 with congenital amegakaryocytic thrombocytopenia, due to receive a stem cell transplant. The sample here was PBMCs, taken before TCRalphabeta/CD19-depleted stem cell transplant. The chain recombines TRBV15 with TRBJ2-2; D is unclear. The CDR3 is CATSRDGSDTGELFF. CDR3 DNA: TGTGCCACCAGCAGAGATGGCTCGGACACCGGGGAGCTGTTTTTT.